The T cell receptor beta chain under discussion was sequenced for a study of PD-1 blockade in classical Hodgkin lymphoma. Time point described: newly diagnosed, previously untreated cHL patient sample. Isolation of CD4+ T cells from thawed PBMCs was performed by magnetic negative selection. This table comes from immunoSEQ multiplex PCR, and its TCRdb copy is limited to in-frame clones, with some not included. The table records roughly 23,000 clones, 90% to 95% of them present only once. J gave up 6 bases and V 5 bases, and 7 bases lay outside the gene matches. Germline CDR1 SGHDT, CDR2 YYEEEE. The CDR3 sequence is 14 residues long.

The material sequenced was CD4+ T cells from blood. The genes are TRBV5-6 and TRBJ2-3; TRBD2 matches at 9 bases. The source of this sequence is a human donor with classical Hodgkin lymphoma. The CDR3 here is CASRSAGGVDTQYF. The CDR3, as DNA: TGTGCCAGCAGATCAGCGGGGGGAGTGGATACGCAGTATTTT.